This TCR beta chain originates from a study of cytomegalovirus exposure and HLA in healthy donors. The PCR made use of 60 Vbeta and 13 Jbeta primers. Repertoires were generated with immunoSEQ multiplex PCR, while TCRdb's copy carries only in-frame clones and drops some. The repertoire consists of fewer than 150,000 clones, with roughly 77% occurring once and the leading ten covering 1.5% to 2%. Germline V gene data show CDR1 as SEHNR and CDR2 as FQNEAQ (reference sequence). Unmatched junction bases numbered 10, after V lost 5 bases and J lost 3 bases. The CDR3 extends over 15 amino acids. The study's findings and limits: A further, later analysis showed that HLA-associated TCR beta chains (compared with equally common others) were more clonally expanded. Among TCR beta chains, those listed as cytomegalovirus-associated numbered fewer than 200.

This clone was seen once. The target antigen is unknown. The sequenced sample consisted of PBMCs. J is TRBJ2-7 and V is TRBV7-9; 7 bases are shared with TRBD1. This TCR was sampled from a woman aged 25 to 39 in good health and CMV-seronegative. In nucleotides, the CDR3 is TGTGCCAGCAGCCCTACCGGGACAGATCACTACGAGCAGTACTTC. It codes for CASSPTGTDHYEQYF.